This T cell receptor (beta chain) appears in the sequencing data of a study of CD4 T cells in relation to SARS-CoV-2 and coronaviruses. Whole-study context: ViraFEST: roughly 10-day antigen culture of PBMCs, then TCR beta CDR3 sequencing.

TCRdb's table, derived via immunoSEQ multiplex PCR, lists solely in-frame clones and lacks some. This sample has 25,000 to 35,000 clones, with 76% found just once. CD4+ T cells from unexposed donors were obtained before the COVID-19 pandemic (2011-2018). The cells were cultured for over eight days before CD4+ T cells were isolated. Cells permitting, SARS-CoV-2 S/N and four cold-coronavirus spikes were tested on unexposed-donor CD4+ T cells. Some 1.9 million PBMCs per well were cultured with roughly 10 IU/ml IL-2. Cultures received half-medium IL-2 refreshes on days 3 and 7. Trimming stripped 4 bases from V and 1 base from J, with 5 bases between. The length of the CDR3 is 13 residues. The germline CDR1 and CDR2 sequences are LGHDT and YNNKEL (reference sequence). Turning to this clone: Its cognate antigen is unknown.

Material for sequencing was CD4+ T cells from PBMCs, cultured in vitro. The TCR was taken from a human donor in good health. The V gene is TRBV3-1 (or the pseudogene TRBV3-2), the J gene TRBJ2-1; D gene unclear. CDR3 coding DNA: TGTGCCAGCAGCCCCGGATCCTACAATGAGCAGTTCTTC. Its translation is CASSPGSYNEQFF.